These 14 T cell receptor beta chains were all obtained from the same sample, sequenced in a study of T cell responses to AZD1222 COVID-19 vaccine (dated by TCRdb to 2020 to 2023). According to the study, the label for this sample's time point signals: baseline before first vaccination. Sample treatment or condition, as interpreted from the label and publication: meningococcal conjugate vaccine given as trial control. Preparation of the library involved the immunoSEQ multiplex PCR assay. TCRdb stores this immuneACCESS table with in-frame sequences only. Part of the clones is absent; in the studies checked, under half of the shortfall reflects unresolved V genes, and no reason is known for the rest. The sample has 150,000 to 200,000 clones on record, about nine tenths of them singletons. The ten largest clonotypes hold 2.5% to 3% of the sample. The source material was peripheral blood, sampled on day 0 of MenACWY control vaccination. Source of these receptors: an adult in good health.

The chain employs TRBV6-2 or TRBV6-3 and TRBJ1-5; no reliable D call. The CDR3 has 13 residues. CDR1 MNHEY and CDR2 SVGEGT come from the germline V gene. The ends were cut back, 5 bases at V and 9 bases at J, with 14 bases in the middle. CDR3 bases: TGTGCCAGCAGTCCGGTAATTGATCGGCCCCAGCATTTT. This codes for CASSPVIDRPQHF.

This chain connects TRBV14 to TRBJ2-7; 10 bases agree with TRBD1. The germline CDR1 and CDR2 sequences are SGHDN and FVKESK. The J segment lost 2 bases and the V segment lost 2 bases, leaving 6 bases of the junction unmatched. The CDR3 is made up of 16 amino acids. CDR3 residues: CASSQSPGQGTYEQYF. The CDR3 bases are TGTGCCAGCAGCCAATCTCCGGGACAGGGGACCTACGAGCAGTACTTC.

The chain carries TRBV2 and TRBJ1-5; D remains unclear. V lost 7 bases, J lost 0 bases, and 7 bases lay in between. The CDR3 contains 13 residues. From germline, CDR1 is SNHLY and CDR2 FYNNEI. CDR3 protein: CASKPDSNQPQHF. The CDR3 DNA is TGTGCCAGCAAGCCGGATAGCAATCAGCCCCAGCATTTT.

The chain uses TRBV7-9 and TRBJ2-3; 8 bases are a match to TRBD2. The germline CDR1 and CDR2 sequences are SEHNR and FQNEAQ (reference sequence). The CDR3 loop spans 15 amino acids. V trimming: 3 bases; J trimming: 10 bases; junction bases outside the gene matches: 12. The DNA of the CDR3 is TGTGCCAGCAGCTTTATCGTCCTAGCGGGCCAATCGCAGTATTTT. Translated, it gives CASSFIVLAGQSQYF.

The V call is TRBV5-4, the J call TRBJ2-7; 10 nucleotides agree with TRBD2. Germline V gene lookup returns CDR1 SGHNT and CDR2 YYREEE (reference sequence). The V and J ends lost 3 bases and 1 base, in that order; junction bases with no gene match: 4. The CDR3 totals 15 residues. CDR3 amino acids: CASSSYSGGSYEQYF. CDR3 bases: TGTGCCAGCAGCTCCTATAGCGGGGGGTCCTACGAGCAGTACTTC.

V and J are TRBV19 and TRBJ2-3; 8 bases line up with TRBD1. The CDR3 spans 14 residues. Germline CDR1 reads LNHDA; CDR2 reads SQIVND (reference sequence). The CDR3 region is CATKDRVYTDTQYF. The CDR3 DNA follows: TGTGCTACGAAGGACAGGGTCTACACAGATACGCAGTATTTT.

This chain links TRBV20-1 with TRBJ1-2; D unclear. Trimming stripped 4 bases from V and 2 bases from J, with 5 bases between. The length of the CDR3 is 11 residues. CDR1 and CDR2 (germline): DFQATT, SNEGSKA (reference sequence). The CDR3, as DNA: TGCAGTGCTACCGACAACTATGGCTACACCTTC. Translation: CSATDNYGYTF.

Details on this clone: Its ends do not fully match the called genes, so a read error is possible. The gene calls are TRBV3-1 (or the pseudogene TRBV3-2) and TRBJ2-5, with 11 bases matching TRBD2. CDR1 and CDR2 from the germline V gene are LGHDT and YNNKEL (reference sequence). The CDR3 sequence is 16 residues long. The CDR3 DNA is TGTGCCAGCAGCCCCTGGGTAGCGGGGGGGCAAGTGACCCAGTACTTC. This codes for CASSPWVAGGQVTQYF.

There are a few counts of this clone. The V and J genes are TRBV7-9 and TRBJ2-7; 7 bases are a match to TRBD1. J gave up 1 base and V 2 bases, and 8 bases lay outside the gene matches. Germline V gives CDR1 SEHNR, CDR2 FQNEAQ (reference sequence). The CDR3 has 16 residues. The CDR3 coding sequence is TGTGCCAGCAGCTTACGCGAGGGGGCGCGTTCCTACGAGCAGTACTTC. It encodes CASSLREGARSYEQYF.

The chain has TRBV9 and TRBJ2-7; D unclear. V was clipped by 4 bases and J by 1 base, with 12 bases between them. CDR3 size: 14 residues. CDR1 is SGDLS and CDR2 is YYNGEE in the germline V gene. For the CDR3, the DNA is TGTGCCAGCAGCCCGAGTAGGCTATCCTACGAGCAGTACTTC. Translated: CASSPSRLSYEQYF.

This chain uses TRBV10-3 with TRBJ2-1; the match to TRBD2 covers 11 bases. Germline V CDR1 and CDR2: ENHRY, SYGVKD. V was clipped by 5 bases and J by 5 bases; unmatched bases: 5. The CDR3 covers 15 residues. Here the CDR3 DNA reads TGTGCCATCAGTCCTGGGACTAGCGGCAACAATGAGCAGTTCTTC. Translation gives CAISPGTSGNNEQFF.

This clone occurred once. The chain uses TRBV24-1 and TRBJ1-2, with no clear D. CDR3 size: 15 residues. The germline gives CDR1 KGHDR, CDR2 SFDVKD. With 11 bases removed from V and 8 bases from J, the gap between germline ends came to 26 bases. CDR3 in amino acids: CAIAGPGEAGKGYTF. The CDR3 region has the DNA TGTGCCATCGCTGGCCCGGGTGAAGCGGGGAAGGGCTACACCTTC.

The chain is built from TRBV28 and TRBJ2-1; 11 nucleotides line up with TRBD2. With V trimmed by 5 bases and J by 2 bases, 5 bases remained unmatched. CDR1 is MDHEN and CDR2 is SYDVKM in the germline V gene. The CDR3 runs to 16 residues. The CDR3 nucleotides are TGTGCCAGCAGTCGACGACTAGCGGGGACCTACAATGAGCAGTTCTTC. Protein: CASSRRLAGTYNEQFF. The full variable domain, completed using reference TRBV28 and TRBJ2-1, is DVKVTQSSRYLVKRTGEKVFLECVQDMDHENMFWYRQDPGLGLRLIYFSYDVKMKEKGDIPEGYSVSREKKERFSLILESASTNQTSMYLCASSRRLAGTYNEQFFGPGTRLTVL.

The rearrangement links TRBV9 to TRBJ1-4; possible D gene TRBD1, 6 bases. This CDR3 has 14 residues. CDR1 and CDR2 from the germline V gene are SGDLS and YYNGEE. Trimming removed 3 bases from V and 1 base from J, with 7 bases in between. This CDR3 is CASSAGVTNEKLFF. In DNA form, the CDR3 reads TGTGCCAGCAGCGCAGGGGTAACTAATGAAAAACTGTTTTTT.